One sample yielded the 4 T cell receptor beta chains listed below, sequenced in a study of control samples from healthy donors and cancer patients. Method: immunoSEQ multiplex PCR; TCRdb's copy keeps in-frame clones and lacks some. This sample has roughly 29,000 clones, with nearly 90% found just once. Material for sequencing was formalin-fixed, paraffin-embedded tissue. The receptors shown here come from a female donor with melanoma.

This chain connects TRBV4-2 to TRBJ1-2; D is undetermined. Per germline, CDR1 LGHNA and CDR2 YNFKEQ. V lost 1 base and J lost 6, with 15 bases in between. The CDR3 spans 15 residues. The CDR3 DNA sequence: TGTGCCAGCAGCCAAGTTTCAGTCGCCGATAATGGCTACACCTTC. This sequence encodes CASSQVSVADNGYTF.

For this clone: An end of the junction differs from the germline gene, which may be a read error. This chain uses TRBV2 with TRBJ2-5; D gene ambiguous. Germline loops: CDR1 SNHLY, CDR2 FYNNEI. The CDR3 contains 12 residues. The DNA for the CDR3 is TGTACCAGCAGTGATCAGCTGGGGACCCAGTACTTC. Its translation is CTSSDQLGTQYF.

The rearrangement uses TRBV5-1 and TRBJ2-7; 11 nucleotides line up with TRBD2. V trimming: 3 bases; J trimming: 3 bases; junction bases outside the gene matches: 5. This CDR3 spans 15 amino acids. Germline V gene lookup returns CDR1 SGHRS and CDR2 YFSETQ. CDR3 nucleotides: TGCGCCAGCAGCTCCTCACTAGCGGGAGTCTACGAGCAGTACTTC. This codes for CASSSSLAGVYEQYF.

The V gene is TRBV9, the J gene TRBJ1-2; TRBD1 matches at 9 bases. The CDR3 consists of 13 residues. V trimming: 3 bases; J trimming: 4 bases; junction bases outside the gene matches: 1. Germline V CDR1 and CDR2: SGDLS, YYNGEE. The DNA for the CDR3 is TGTGCCAGCAGCGAGGGACAGGGCTATGGCTACACCTTC. Encoded protein: CASSEGQGYGYTF.